This record looks at one TCR beta chain sequence and its context. As yet, its antigen is unknown. Trimming pared 4 bases from V and 6 bases from J, leaving 24 bases between. The CDR3 is 18 amino acids. This specimen comes from a study of regulatory T cells in long-lasting Graves disease. Time point described: newly diagnosed GD, antithyroid drugs for less than 3 months. After RNA was extracted from PBMCs, the TCR library was made from it. Graves' disease diagnoses used American Thyroid Association guidelines. Study-wide findings and caveats: Sample size was small, which may have lowered accuracy.

CDR3 regions were amplified by Arm-PCR using iRepertoire HTBI primers to build TCR beta libraries. TCRdb itself ran the multiplex PCR reads through MiXCR, one entry per CDR3 protein. This sample has a few hundred thousand distinct CDR3 sequences, with about 10% found just once. The sample also formed part of further work on T cells in Graves' hyperthyroidism and ophthalmopathy. Per that study: Most thyroid clonotypes that were expanded above 0.001 also turned up in blood.

The material was peripheral blood mononuclear cells (PBMCs), obtained at new diagnosis, from a patient treated with antithyroid drugs. The sequence was obtained from a woman aged 18-29 years with Graves disease. The gene calls are TRBV12-3 or TRBV12-4 and TRBJ1-4; maybe TRBD1 (6 bases). The CDR3 region is CASSSNRVQPDGYEKLFF. CDR3 coding DNA: TGTGCCAGCAGTTCGAACAGGGTACAGCCGGATGGCTATGAAAAACTGTTTTTT.